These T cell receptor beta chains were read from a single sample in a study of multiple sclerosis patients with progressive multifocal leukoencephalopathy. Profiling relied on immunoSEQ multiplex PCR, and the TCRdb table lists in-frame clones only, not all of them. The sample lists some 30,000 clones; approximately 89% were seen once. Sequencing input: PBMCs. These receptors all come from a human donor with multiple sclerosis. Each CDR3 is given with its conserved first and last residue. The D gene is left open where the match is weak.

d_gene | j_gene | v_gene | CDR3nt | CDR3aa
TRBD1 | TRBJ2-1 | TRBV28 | TGTGCCAGCAGTTTAGTCGGACAGGGGAATGAGCAGTTCTTC | CASSLVGQGNEQFF
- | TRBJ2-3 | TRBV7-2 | TGTGCCAGCAGCTTAGGGACCGATACGCAGTATTTT | CASSLGTDTQYF
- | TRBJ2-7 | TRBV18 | TGTGCCAGCTCACCACGGAACTACGAGCAGTACTTC | CASSPRNYEQYF
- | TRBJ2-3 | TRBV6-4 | TGTGCCAGCAGTGCGGCGGAAACAGATACGCAGTATTTT | CASSAAETDTQYF
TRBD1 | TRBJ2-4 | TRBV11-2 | TGTGCCAGCAGCCCGACAGGGCAAAACATTCAGTACTTC | CASSPTGQNIQYF
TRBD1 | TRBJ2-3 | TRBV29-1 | TGCAGCGTTGTTCGACAGGGGTTATCAGATACGCAGTATTTT | CSVVRQGLSDTQYF
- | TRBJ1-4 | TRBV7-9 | TGTGCCAGCAGCTCCGACCCCTTAAGATGGCTGTTTTTT | CASSSDPLRWLFF
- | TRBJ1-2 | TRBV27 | TGTGCCAGCAAATGGGGCCCCGCCGGGGGCTACACCTTC | CASKWGPAGGYTF
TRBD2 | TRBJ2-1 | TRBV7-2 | TGTGCCAGCAGCTCCCGACTAGCGGGAGCGTACAATGAGCAGTTCTTC | CASSSRLAGAYNEQFF
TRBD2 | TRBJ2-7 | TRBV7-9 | TGTGCCAGCAGCGGGACTAGCGGGAGCTACGAGCAGTACTTC | CASSGTSGSYEQYF
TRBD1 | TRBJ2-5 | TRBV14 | TGTGCCAGCAGCCAGGGACAGGGACGGCAAGAGACCCAGTACTTC | CASSQGQGRQETQYF
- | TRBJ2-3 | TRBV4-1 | TGCGCCAGCAGCCAAGGGGGGGGCGGACCCACAGATACGCAGTATTTT | CASSQGGGGPTDTQYF
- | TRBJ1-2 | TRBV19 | TGTGCCAGTAGCCCCCCCCGGGGCGGCTACACCTTC | CASSPPRGGYTF
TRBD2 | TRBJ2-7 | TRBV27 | TGTGCCAGCAGTTTGGGAAGCGGGAGGTACGAGCAGTACTTC | CASSLGSGRYEQYF